This T cell receptor beta chain was found in a study of T cell responses to AZD1222 COVID-19 vaccine. CDR3 length: 12 amino acids. Trimming left V 10 bases short and J 4 bases short, with 11 bases between. The germline V gene encodes CDR1 KGHSH and CDR2 LQKENI. The data were produced by immunoSEQ multiplex PCR, yet TCRdb's version contains in-frame clones alone and is incomplete. Among around 180,000 clones, approximately 92% were seen once, and the ten largest hold 10%. Note on this clone: Its antigen is undetermined.

Study results and caveats: The donor group comprised mostly white British people and more females; the analysis possibly underestimated clonal diversity. Nearly half of spike-specific TCRs reportedly target unmutated variant regions. There were repertoire samples only from the period after the peak T cell response.

The chain employs TRBV18 and TRBJ1-3; D ambiguous. The clonotype originates from an adult in good health. Sequenced material: peripheral blood, taken on day 0 of AZD1222 vaccination. The DNA of the CDR3 is TGTGCCACCACAAGTTCCGGAAACACCATATATTTT. It codes for CATTSSGNTIYF.